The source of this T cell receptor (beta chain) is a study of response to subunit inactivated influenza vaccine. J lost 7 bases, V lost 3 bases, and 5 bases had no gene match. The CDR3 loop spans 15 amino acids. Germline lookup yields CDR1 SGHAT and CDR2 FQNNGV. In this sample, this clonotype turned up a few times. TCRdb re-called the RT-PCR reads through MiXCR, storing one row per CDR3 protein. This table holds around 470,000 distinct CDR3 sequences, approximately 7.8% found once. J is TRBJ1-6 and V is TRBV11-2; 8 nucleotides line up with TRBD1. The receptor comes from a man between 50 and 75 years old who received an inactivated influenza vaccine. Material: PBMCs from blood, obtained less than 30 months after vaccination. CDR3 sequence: CASSFQGAYNSPLHF. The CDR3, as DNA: TGTGCCAGCAGCTTCCAGGGGGCGTACAATTCACCCCTCCACTTT.